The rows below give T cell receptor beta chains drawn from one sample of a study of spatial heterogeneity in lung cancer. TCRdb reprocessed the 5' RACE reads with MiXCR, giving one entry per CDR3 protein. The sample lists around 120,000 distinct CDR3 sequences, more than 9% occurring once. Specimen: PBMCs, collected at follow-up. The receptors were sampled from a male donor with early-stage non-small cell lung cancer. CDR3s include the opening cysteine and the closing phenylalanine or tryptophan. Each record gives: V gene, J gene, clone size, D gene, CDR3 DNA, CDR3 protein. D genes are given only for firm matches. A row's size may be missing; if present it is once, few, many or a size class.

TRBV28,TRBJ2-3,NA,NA,TGTGCCAGCAGACACTCTAGCACAGATACGCAGTATTTT,CASRHSSTDTQYF
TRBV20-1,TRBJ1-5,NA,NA,TGCAGTGCTAGAACAGGTAGTAGCAATCAGCCCCAGCATTTT,CSARTGSSNQPQHF
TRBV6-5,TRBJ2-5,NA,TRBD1,TGTGCCAGCAGTTACGGGACAGCGCGCCAAGAGACCCAGTACTTC,CASSYGTARQETQYF
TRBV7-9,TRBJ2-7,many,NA,TGTGCCAGCAGCTTAGCGGGGGGCTACGAGCAGTACTTC,CASSLAGGYEQYF
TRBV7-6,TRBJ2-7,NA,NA,TGTGCCAGCAGCACTAGGACAGCCAGCTCCTACGAGCAGTACTTC,CASSTRTASSYEQYF
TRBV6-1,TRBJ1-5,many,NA,TGTGCCAGCACTGGGGGGAGGGTTGGTCAGCCCCAGCATTTT,CASTGGRVGQPQHF
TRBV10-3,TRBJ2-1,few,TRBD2,TGTGCCATCAGTGATCGGCCTAGCGGGGGCCTATACAATGAGCAGTTCTTC,CAISDRPSGGLYNEQFF
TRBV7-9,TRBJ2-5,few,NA,TGTGCCAGCAGTCACGACGGAGGGCCTCAAGAGACCCAGTACTTC,CASSHDGGPQETQYF
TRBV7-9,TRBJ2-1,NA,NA,TGTGCCAGCAGTCGTATGGGACTGCTGGTGCAGTTCTTC,CASSRMGLLVQFF
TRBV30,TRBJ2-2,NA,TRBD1,TGTGCCTGGAGGGAACAGGGGACCGGGGAGCTGTTTTTT,CAWREQGTGELFF
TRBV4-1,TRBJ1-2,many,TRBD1,TGCGCCAGCAGGGGACAGGGGAGCTATGGCTACACCTTC,CASRGQGSYGYTF
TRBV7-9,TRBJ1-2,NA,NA,TGTGCCAGCAGCTTAGGGTCTGTTCAACTGCACTATGGCTACACCTTC,CASSLGSVQLHYGYTF
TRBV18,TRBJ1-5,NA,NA,TGTGCCAGCTGGGGCGGGGGTAGCAATCAGCCCCAGCATTTT,CASWGGGSNQPQHF
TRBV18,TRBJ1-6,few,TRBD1,TGTGCCAGCTCACCGGGACAGGATAATTCACCCCTCCACTTT,CASSPGQDNSPLHF
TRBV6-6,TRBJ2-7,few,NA,TGTGCCAGCAGCCACAAGGGGACCCTCTACGAGCAGTACTTC,CASSHKGTLYEQYF
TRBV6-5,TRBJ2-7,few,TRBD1,TGTGCCAGCAGTTACTCCGGGACAGGCTACGAGCAGTACTTC,CASSYSGTGYEQYF
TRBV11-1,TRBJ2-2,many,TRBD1,TGTGCCAGCAGCTTACCAGGGGGCCACGGGGAGCTGTTTTTT,CASSLPGGHGELFF
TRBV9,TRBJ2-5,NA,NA,TGTGCCAGCAGCGTAGGGGGTACCCTGGAGGAGACCCAGTACTTC,CASSVGGTLEETQYF
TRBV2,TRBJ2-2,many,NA,TGTGCCAGCAGTGAAGACGGATACACCGGGGAGCTGTTTTTT,CASSEDGYTGELFF
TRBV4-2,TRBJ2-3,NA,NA,TGTGCCAGCAGCCAAGATGTATGGGAGTACCCTACGCAGTATTTT,CASSQDVWEYPTQYF
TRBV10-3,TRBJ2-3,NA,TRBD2,TGTGCCATCAGTGCACTAGCGGGGAGCACAGATACGCAGTATTTT,CAISALAGSTDTQYF
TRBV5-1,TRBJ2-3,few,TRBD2,TGCGCCAGCAGCTATCAACCCCCCCGGGGAGGGGCAGATACGCAGTATTTT,CASSYQPPRGGADTQYF